This passage covers 30 T cell receptor beta chains from one sample sequenced in a study of OX40 agonist ivuxolimab in advanced cancers. The data were produced by immunoSEQ multiplex PCR, yet TCRdb's version contains in-frame clones alone and is incomplete. The data hold under 30,000 clones, with more than 75% observed a single time. This sample comprised CD4+ or CD8+ T cells sorted from blood, obtained in a trial of the OX40 agonist ivuxolimab. The receptors shown here come from an adult with an advanced solid tumor such as melanoma, head and neck, liver or kidney cancer.

The V gene is TRBV2, the J gene TRBJ1-2; D is unclear. This CDR3 has 14 amino acids. Germline CDR1 reads SNHLY; CDR2 reads FYNNEI. V shed 6 bases and J shed 5 bases, with 16 bases lying between them. The CDR3 region has the DNA TGTGCCAGCAGCCCCGGGCCATCGGCTTATGGCTACACCTTC. Translating it yields CASSPGPSAYGYTF.

J is TRBJ2-3 and V is TRBV2, with 12 bases matching TRBD2. Germline CDR1 is SNHLY and CDR2 is FYNNEI. This CDR3 comprises 19 residues. J was trimmed by 0 bases and V by 5 bases; bases with no gene match: 12. The CDR3: CASSFPETSGGASTDTQYF. CDR3 sequence (DNA): TGTGCCAGCAGTTTCCCGGAGACTAGCGGGGGCGCTAGCACAGATACGCAGTATTTT.

This clone has a handful of counts. This chain links TRBV5-6 with TRBJ1-5; 7 bases map to TRBD1. V was clipped by 4 bases and J by 9 bases; unmatched bases: 10. The CDR3 contains 14 residues. Per the germline V gene, CDR1 is SGHDT and CDR2 is YYEEEE. CDR3 in amino acids: CASSPGQAPAPQHF. CDR3 nucleotide sequence: TGTGCCAGCAGCCCAGGACAGGCCCCCGCGCCCCAGCATTTT.

This chain links TRBV6-6 with TRBJ2-7; 9 bases are shared with TRBD1. V gave up 5 bases and J gave up 5 bases; unmatched junction bases: 7. The CDR3 spans 14 residues. The V gene's germline CDR1 is MNHNY and CDR2 SVGAGI (reference sequence). In DNA, the CDR3 is TGTGCCAGCAGTACTCAACAGGGGGCGGACGAGCAGTACTTC. It yields the protein CASSTQQGADEQYF.

This clone was detected only once. In nucleotides, the CDR3 is TGTGCCAGCAGCTTCAGTAGCGGGGGGGCTCTTGATACGCAGTATTTT. It translates to CASSFSSGGALDTQYF. This sequence joins TRBV7-2 and TRBJ2-3, with 11 bases matching TRBD2. The CDR3 has 16 residues. Germline V gene data show CDR1 as SGHTA and CDR2 as FQGNSA. The V segment lost 3 bases and the J segment 6 bases; nucleotides outside the gene matches: 8.

The chain uses TRBV7-9 and TRBJ2-3; maybe TRBD1 (6 bases). V shed 4 bases and J shed 0 bases, with 11 bases lying between them. Germline V lookup: CDR1 SEHNR, CDR2 FQNEAQ (reference sequence). This CDR3 is 15 amino acids long. CDR3 residues: CASSSRDTSTDTQYF. DNA for the CDR3: TGTGCCAGCAGCTCCCGGGACACTAGCACAGATACGCAGTATTTT.

The V and J genes are TRBV5-6 and TRBJ1-2; D is unresolved. The CDR3 is 13 residues long. With 0 bases removed from V and 8 bases from J, the gap between germline ends came to 11 bases. From germline, CDR1 is SGHDT and CDR2 YYEEEE. The CDR3 spells CASSLDIPEGYTF. CDR3 coding DNA: TGTGCCAGCAGCTTGGACATACCCGAGGGCTACACCTTC.

This chain uses TRBV5-4 with TRBJ2-5; D is undetermined. Germline-derived CDR1 and CDR2 are SGHNT and YYREEE (reference sequence). V gave up 3 bases and J gave up 5 bases, with 11 bases separating them. This CDR3 is built from 13 residues. As DNA, the CDR3 is TGTGCCAGCAGCTCCGGCAGCTGGGAGACCCAGTACTTC. Encoded protein: CASSSGSWETQYF.

This chain links TRBV7-8 with TRBJ2-7, with D unclear. The CDR3 totals 15 residues. V lost 2 bases to trimming and J lost 5 bases, with 16 bases between them. The germline gives CDR1 SGHVS, CDR2 FQNEAQ. The CDR3 is CASSLYTPEVDEQYF. In nucleotides, the CDR3 is TGTGCCAGCAGCTTATATACTCCGGAAGTAGACGAGCAGTACTTC.

The chain carries TRBV2 and TRBJ1-2; no reliable D call. The CDR3 is 15 amino acids. Looked up from germline, CDR1 is SNHLY and CDR2 is FYNNEI. V shed 6 bases and J shed 2 bases, with 16 bases lying between them. CDR3 in amino acids: CASSPEWRPNYGYTF. CDR3 DNA sequence: TGTGCCAGCAGCCCAGAGTGGAGACCAAACTATGGCTACACCTTC.

The chain employs TRBV6-5 and TRBJ1-2; possible D gene TRBD1, 6 bases. The CDR3 has 13 residues. The V gene lost 2 bases and the J gene lost 5 bases, with 9 bases spanning the gap. Germline lookup yields CDR1 MNHEY and CDR2 SVGAGI. CDR3 DNA sequence: TGTGCCAGCAGTTACGGGGGCCTATATGGCTACACCTTC. As protein: CASSYGGLYGYTF.

This rearrangement joins TRBV9 to TRBJ1-4; 7 bases are shared with TRBD1. CDR3 size: 14 residues. CDR1 is SGDLS and CDR2 is YYNGEE in the germline V gene. V was clipped by 3 bases and J by 8 bases; unmatched bases: 7. The DNA of the CDR3 is TGTGCCAGCAGCGGACAGGGCCCCGAAGAAAAACTGTTTTTT. Translating gives CASSGQGPEEKLFF.

The chain uses TRBV4-3 and TRBJ1-2, with D unclear. CDR3 length equals 14 residues. V lost 9 bases, J lost 0 bases, and 14 bases lay in between. CDR1 is LGHNA and CDR2 is YSLEER in the germline V gene. This CDR3 is CASQRERANYGYTF. The CDR3 DNA is TGCGCCAGTCAGAGAGAGCGAGCTAACTATGGCTACACCTTC.

Only a few counts were recorded for this clone. V usage is TRBV27 and J usage is TRBJ1-5; a possible D gene is TRBD1 (5 bases). V was cut by 5 bases and J by 4 bases, with 15 bases left in between. Germline V gene data show CDR1 as MNHEY and CDR2 as SMNVEV (reference sequence). This CDR3 region has 15 residues. The chain's CDR3 is CASSGAGQGNQPQHF. In nucleotides, the CDR3 is TGTGCCAGCAGTGGGGCTGGCCAGGGTAATCAGCCCCAGCATTTT.

This sequence joins TRBV4-1 and TRBJ1-5, with D unclear. The CDR3 consists of 16 residues. In germline, CDR1 is MGHRA, CDR2 YSYEKL. V lost 7 bases and J 2 bases, leaving 18 bases between the germline ends. The CDR3 nucleotides are TGCGCCAGCAACCTTACCCCAGGCCGGGGCAATCAGCCCCAGCATTTT. The encoded protein is CASNLTPGRGNQPQHF.

The table lists this clone with a few counts. The CDR3 is CASSRSWDSSYEQYF. The CDR3 region has the DNA TGCGCCAGCAGCCGAAGCTGGGACAGCTCCTACGAGCAGTACTTC. The chain couples TRBV5-1 to TRBJ2-7; 7 nucleotides match TRBD1. This CDR3 comprises 15 residues. V was pared by 4 bases and J by 0 bases, with 7 bases of the junction left unmatched. Germline V gene data show CDR1 as SGHRS and CDR2 as YFSETQ.

The chain employs TRBV30 and TRBJ1-3; D possibly corresponds to TRBD1 (5 bases). Trimming shortened V by 5 bases and J by 2 bases, and 13 bases separated the two germline ends. The germline gives CDR1 GTSNPN, CDR2 SVGIG (reference sequence). The CDR3 runs 14 residues. The CDR3 protein is CAWRTGSTGNTIYF. CDR3 coding DNA: TGTGCCTGGCGTACAGGCTCCACTGGAAACACCATATATTTT. The variable domain in full, completed from reference TRBV30 and TRBJ1-3, reads SQTIHQWPATLVQPVGSPLSLECTVEGTSNPNLYWYRQAAGRGLQLLFYSVGIGQISSEVPQNLSASRPQDRQFILSSKKLLLSDSGFYLCAWRTGSTGNTIYFGEGSWLTVV.

The gene calls are TRBV2 and TRBJ2-1; TRBD2 aligns across 13 bases. The CDR3 is made up of 18 amino acids. Trimming at V came to 3 bases and at J to 4 bases, leaving 9 bases not matched to a gene. Germline assignment: CDR1 SNHLY and CDR2 FYNNEI. The CDR3 region has the DNA TGTGCCAGCAGTGAGGAAACTAGCGGGGGGGCCGGGTACAATGAGCAGTTCTTC. It encodes CASSEETSGGAGYNEQFF.

The V gene is TRBV6-5, the J gene TRBJ1-1; 7 bases map to TRBD1. V lost 6 bases, J lost 6 bases, and 10 bases stayed unmatched. The CDR3 runs 14 residues. Germline CDR1 and CDR2: MNHEY and SVGAGI. The CDR3 protein is CASRRQGVVAEAFF. The CDR3 bases are TGTGCCAGCAGACGACAGGGAGTCGTCGCTGAAGCTTTCTTT.

The chain has TRBV13 and TRBJ1-3; maybe TRBD1 (6 bases). Germline V gene sequence: CDR1 PRHDT, CDR2 FYEKMQ (reference sequence). V lost 3 bases, J lost 6 bases, and 9 bases lay in between. This CDR3 is built from 13 residues. CDR3: CASSFGTTNTIYF. CDR3 bases: TGTGCCAGCAGCTTCGGGACAACAAACACCATATATTTT.

The chain couples TRBV5-4 to TRBJ2-7; unclear D gene. The CDR3 consists of 13 residues. CDR1 SGHNT and CDR2 YYREEE come from the germline V gene (reference sequence). The V and J ends lost 4 bases and 6 bases respectively, with 14 bases between them. The CDR3 loop is CASSLDSSGEQYF. The DNA of the CDR3 is TGTGCCAGCAGCCTAGACTCGAGTGGCGAGCAGTACTTC.

On this clone itself: One end of the junction fails to match germline, which may point to a read error. The chain links TRBV6-5 to TRBJ1-2; D is unresolved. CDR1 and CDR2 (germline): MNHEY, SVGAGI. The CDR3 spans 14 residues. CDR3 sequence: CASSYSSTNYGYTF. The CDR3 DNA is TGTGCCAGCAGTTACTCCTCGACTAATTATGGCTACACCTTC.

The V gene is TRBV7-6, the J gene TRBJ1-1; D possibly corresponds to TRBD1 (5 bases). Germline assignment: CDR1 SGHVS and CDR2 FNYEAQ. The V end lost 1 base, the J end lost 10 bases, and 13 bases lay between the germline ends. CDR3 length: 13 residues. CDR3 bases: TGTGCCAGCAGCTTAGAGGGGCAAACGCGAGCTTTCTTT. Protein sequence: CASSLEGQTRAFF.

V gene TRBV7-9 combines with J gene TRBJ1-2; no definite D call. Germline loops: CDR1 SEHNR, CDR2 FQNEAQ (reference sequence). The CDR3 extends over 15 amino acids. Deletions cut 4 bases from V and 0 bases from J, with 12 bases between. The CDR3 DNA sequence: TGTGCCAGCAGCTCCCCGCCTCCAACTAACTATGGCTACACCTTC. Its protein is CASSSPPPTNYGYTF.

The gene calls are TRBV7-2 and TRBJ2-1; D possibly matches TRBD1 or TRBD2 (5 bases each). The V gene's germline CDR1 is SGHTA and CDR2 FQGNSA. This CDR3 is 13 amino acids long. V lost 0 bases, J lost 8 bases, and 8 bases lay in between. CDR3 nucleotides: TGTGCCAGCAGCTTAGCGAGGGGCCATGAGCAGTTCTTC. Translated, it gives CASSLARGHEQFF.

This chain uses TRBV25-1 with TRBJ2-1; TRBD2 aligns across 12 bases. After removal of 10 bases from V and 4 bases from J, the junction contained 8 bases not matched to a gene. Germline CDR1 and CDR2: MGHDK and SYGVNS. This CDR3 is 15 amino acids long. The CDR3 nucleotides are TGTGCCACTAGCGGGGGGGCTGTGGTTTACAATGAGCAGTTCTTC. This translates into CATSGGAVVYNEQFF.

The chain links TRBV7-8 to TRBJ2-5; 8 bases fit TRBD1. With the DNA end fitting TRBJ2-7 better, the J assignment may be wrong. The germline V gene encodes CDR1 SGHVS and CDR2 FQNEAQ. This CDR3 has 15 amino acids. Here the CDR3 reads CASSQGQGPSYEQYF. The CDR3 DNA sequence: TGTGCCAGCAGCCAAGGACAGGGACCGTCCTACGAGCAGTACTTC.

The chain is built from TRBV19 and TRBJ2-5; 7 bases line up with TRBD2. The J call may be incorrect, as the DNA end agrees better with TRBJ2-7. CDR3 length equals 15 residues. CDR1 is LNHDA, CDR2 SQIVND, per germline (reference sequence). CDR3 nucleotides: TGTGCCAGTTCCCCCTCAGGAAGCGGGGCCTACGAGCAGTACTTC. Translation: CASSPSGSGAYEQYF.

This chain links TRBV27 with TRBJ2-1; D is uncertain. Trimming took 4 bases from V and 4 from J, leaving 17 bases between them. The CDR3 contains 16 residues. Germline values: CDR1 MNHEY, CDR2 SMNVEV (reference sequence). The DNA for the CDR3 is TGTGCCAGCAGTTCCTCAATGGGCGACCATTACAATGAGCAGTTCTTC. This gives the protein CASSSSMGDHYNEQFF.

J is TRBJ1-5 and V is TRBV19; 7 nucleotides line up with TRBD1. J gave up 3 bases and V 6 bases, and 5 bases lay outside the gene matches. The CDR3 has 14 residues. CDR1 and CDR2 (germline): LNHDA, SQIVND (reference sequence). This chain's CDR3 is CASRPGQTNQPQHF. CDR3 bases: TGTGCCAGTAGGCCGGGACAGACCAATCAGCCCCAGCATTTT.